This TCR beta chain was sequenced for a study of cytomegalovirus exposure and HLA in healthy donors (dated by TCRdb to about 2017). Regarding the research as a whole: An earlier analysis of several hundred of the donors reported 276 Gb of sequence data and around 120 million unique TCR beta sequences obtained from some 200 million T cells. Among roughly 400 genotyped donors of the cohort, an average of approximately 220,000 unique TCR beta nucleotide sequences was sequenced per donor, of which 15% to 20% were non-productive. Of the 398 genotyped donors, about 80% fell in the genetic ancestry cluster associated with self-reported Caucasian donors. A later analysis re-examined previously published TCR beta repertoires from 500 to 700 donors and added high-resolution HLA genotyping to investigate patterns of TCR occurrence. To predict cytomegalovirus infection status, the study brought together high-throughput TCR immunosequencing, statistical association of individual TCRs with disease status, and machine learning. Typing coverage varied by locus: roughly 629-640 donors for A, B, C, DRB1 and DQB1; roughly 510 for DQA1; more than 600 for DPA1; 400 to 480 for DPB1. The study profiled the T cell repertoires of 666 subjects by immunosequencing and related them to cytomegalovirus serostatus. An earlier analysis of around 580 of the donors used high-throughput TCR beta sequencing to judge whether each TCR beta V gene segment behaved as functional or pseudogenic. In the later analysis, no new phenotypic data were used to find candidate immune exposures; instead, reliance was placed on TCR beta sequences and their occurrence across donors. HLA typing covered class I and class II loci at four-digit resolution. An early release that covered several hundred HLA-typed donors contained about 300 gigabases of sequencing data and tens of millions of unique TCR sequences. The study aimed to test whether cataloging public T cell receptors could reveal signatures of past pathogen exposure. Genome-wide SNP genotypes for about 55% of the 666 donors were used in a later genetic analysis, which treated that subset as a discovery cohort. All discovery cohort repertoires had been generated using a single sequencing platform. Several DR-DQ haplotypes were treated as single units for association and clustering because of strong linkage in the cohort. In addition to the first cohort of approximately 650 subjects, a separate validation cohort of under 150 different subjects was used. Alongside the repertoire data, information on donor age, sex, ethnicity and CMV serostatus was compiled.

The cohort consisted of more than 650 healthy bone marrow donors. At the time of sampling, all cohort members were nominally healthy, though unrecorded immune exposures were likely present. The donor tested CMV seronegative, placing the donor among the roughly 340 seronegative members of the cohort. A peripheral blood sample was collected from each donor, and TCR beta sequencing was performed on peripheral blood mononuclear cells. The Qiagen DNeasy Blood Extraction Kit was used to extract genomic DNA from the blood cell samples. On this clone: This clone's antigen is unknown. The sample holds no much larger clone one base away, and base qualities are not on file.

General study outcomes and caveats: Because HLA typing was unavailable for some donors at each locus, only the typed subset was used in association tests. When HLA alleles, especially DR and DQ, strongly co-occurred, TCR associations were difficult to assign to individual alleles. The 87-base-pair reads could not distinguish some IMGT-functional V segments, including TRBV6-2 and TRBV6-3, so those segments were excluded. An association between a missense DCLRE1C variant and V-gene and J-gene trimming of TCR beta chains was found in a later genetic analysis and replicated in an independent cohort. Compared with the approximately 670-donor mean, donors in an Asian-associated ancestry cluster had fewer N-insertions in productive TCRs, according to a later genetic analysis. According to a later analysis, TCR association rates differed among HLA loci, with DRB1 alleles showing the most associated TCRs and HLA-C alleles showing the fewest. Cytomegalovirus status was reported to be diagnosed by the classifier with high specificity and sensitivity in both the original and validation cohorts. In an earlier analysis of some 550 of the donors, most TCR beta V segments were observed in productive rearrangements about 87% or about 30% of the time, broadly matching IMGT annotations. A further reported finding was that TCR beta sequences accurately predicted the HLA-A and HLA-B alleles for most subjects in the first cohort. Sequencing depth was assumed to be roughly uniform across donors in the presence/absence analyses, though that assumption may not hold. The earlier analysis of 587 of the donors excluded approximately 15 rarely observed V segments, including chromosome 9 orphons, because counts were too low. Several of the top co-occurrence clusters appeared to be linked to parvovirus B19, influenza, CMV and Epstein-Barr virus, according to a later analysis. Only TCR beta chains were sequenced in this cohort, and the absence of alpha or paired-chain data limited detectable features. At a false discovery rate of 0.05, a later analysis linked 16,951 TCR beta sequences to specific HLA alleles. Across donors, most TCR sequences were observed very rarely, whereas some public TCRs were present in many individuals. A few of the identified cytomegalovirus-associated TCR beta chains were confirmed in vitro to be specific for cytomegalovirus antigens. In a later analysis, HLA-associated TCR beta chains were found to be more clonally expanded and to have lower generation probabilities than equally common non-associated chains. A cluster of highly shared sequence variants was judged likely to represent a technical artifact of the sequencing pipeline. According to the authors, the approach could potentially be generalized to other disease states and immunological phenotypes. The study gave a list of more than 150 TCR beta chains associated with cytomegalovirus. Linkage disequilibrium might explain the correlated functional status among segregating V segments, but an unknown experimental factor could not be excluded. A later analysis found that most CMV-associated TCR beta chains appeared HLA-restricted, with HLA associations seemingly driven largely by CMV exposure. The only immune exposure information available for the cohort was CMV serostatus.

The library was generated by the immunoSEQ multiplex PCR assay. The multiplex PCR relied on a mix of 60 forward primers for TCR Vbeta segments and 13 reverse primers for TCR Jbeta segments. Amplification of the CDR3 region of rearranged TCR beta genes was performed with a multiplex PCR assay on genomic DNA. Amplified TCR beta libraries were sequenced as 87-base-pair reads on the Illumina HiSeq System. The authors' pipeline ran thus. A later analysis counted about 80 million unique TCR beta chains across the roughly 700 repertoires, and some 11 million of these chains were shared by at least two donors. To remove PCR and sequencing errors, raw reads were error-corrected and collapsed into unique sequences using a nearest-neighbor algorithm that merged closely related sequences. Alignment of CDR3 sequences to IMGT reference sequences was used to assign V, D and J gene segments. For a sequence to be retained, at least a six-nucleotide match to both a V gene segment and a J gene segment was required. Rearrangements were classified as productive when the CDR3 lacked stop codons and remained in frame with V and J, and all other rearrangements were classified as non-productive. Following IMGT convention, CDR3 was defined as the stretch from the second conserved V-encoded cysteine up to the conserved J-encoded phenylalanine. The earlier analysis of about 590 of the donors excluded sequences that lacked an unambiguous match to a single V gene segment. In an earlier analysis of a few hundred of the donors, V segments were called functional above 56.7% productive rearrangements and were called segregating when the between-donor standard deviation exceeded 5%. A statistical classification framework was built for diagnosing cytomegalovirus status from the catalog of TCR beta chain sequences. In a later analysis, V and J genes were assigned by comparing TCR nucleotide sequences against IMGT/GENE-DB human TR gene sequences. In a later analysis, CDR3 sequences and most-parsimonious VDJ recombination scenarios were assigned using the TCRdist pipeline. In a later analysis, each TCR beta chain was defined by its CDR3 amino acid sequence together with its V-gene family, and reads without a unique V-gene family were excluded. To address suspected cross-contamination and a sequencing artifact, a later analysis removed roughly 580 highly shared, low-generation-probability nucleotide sequences. A later analysis calculated a clonal expansion index for each public chain from normalized within-repertoire ranks of inferred template counts. Generation probabilities in a later analysis came from a VDJ recombination model fitted to out-of-frame rearrangements, and those results were checked against IGoR. In a later analysis, TCR-TCR, TCR-HLA and TCR-CMV co-occurrence was scored with hypergeometric tests, and a repertoire-size bias correction was applied to TCR pairs. A later analysis estimated false discovery rates by permuting HLA or CMV assignments 20 times. A later analysis grouped co-occurring TCRs with DBSCAN, adding TCRdist sequence similarity when clustering within HLA-allele-positive subsets. Repertoires with fewer than 30,000 or more than 120,000 public chains, plus five repertoires with anomalous nucleotide sharing, were excluded from co-occurrence clustering. The clones in this table, taken by TCRdb from immuneACCESS, are in-frame only. Not every clone is retained; where verified, under half of the shortfall comes from an unresolved V gene, and the cause of the rest is unknown. V, J and clone size are taken as reported in that table, and D and trimming were inferred from the DNA itself. The sample table lists fewer than 150,000 clones, about four fifths of them with a count of one. The ten largest clones capture approximately 2.3% of the sample.

The CDR3 sequence holds 14 residues, the cysteine and phenylalanine included. Only the CDR3 DNA stays, 42 bases, in frame from base 1. This TCR came from a man aged 25-45 years in good health and CMV-seronegative. Source material: PBMCs. Rearrangement joined TRBV21-1 to TRBJ2-7; TRBD1, the table's D call, was not compared with the DNA. TRBV21-1 is flagged as a pseudogene. This receptor has the CDR3 CARRPDPDTYEQYF. DNA sequence: TGTGCCAGGCGCCCAGACCCGGACACCTACGAGCAGTACTTC.